These 22 T cell receptor beta chains were all obtained from the same sample, sequenced in a study of cytomegalovirus exposure and HLA in healthy donors. It was with 60 Vbeta and 13 Jbeta primers that the PCR ran. Here immunoSEQ multiplex PCR was the method, and the copy in TCRdb shows in-frame clones only, minus some. The table includes some 200,000 clones, 76% detected once. The material sequenced was PBMCs. These receptors were collected from a man between 18 and 29 years old in good health and CMV-seronegative.

The V gene is TRBV6-1, the J gene TRBJ2-7, with TRBD1 matching over 9 bases. V dropped 4 bases and J dropped 5; count of bases not matched to a gene: 12. The CDR3 has 16 residues. The germline CDR1 and CDR2 sequences are MNHNS and SASEGT. CDR3: CASSASLWTGENEQYF. As DNA, the CDR3 is TGTGCCAGCAGTGCAAGTCTCTGGACAGGGGAAAACGAGCAGTACTTC.

The chain joins TRBV28 to TRBJ1-1, with D possibly being TRBD1 (6 bases). CDR1 MDHEN and CDR2 SYDVKM come from the germline V gene. Trimming cost V 8 bases and J 1 base, with 20 bases left between them. There are 16 residues in the CDR3. In DNA form, the CDR3 reads TGTGCCAGCTGCGGAGGACAGAGGAAAGGGAACACTGAAGCTTTCTTT. Translating gives CASCGGQRKGNTEAFF.

This clone was observed once. The chain carries TRBV30 and TRBJ1-2; D is uncertain. Trimming left V 3 bases short and J 6 bases short, with 17 bases between. Germline V gene sequence: CDR1 GTSNPN, CDR2 SVGIG (reference sequence). This CDR3 comprises 14 residues. For the CDR3, the DNA is TGTGCCTGGAGCCAAATTACATCCCGGGATGGCTACACCTTC. It translates to CAWSQITSRDGYTF.

The chain joins TRBV5-6 to TRBJ1-4; TRBD1 agrees at 8 bases. There are 15 residues in the CDR3. V trimming: 4 bases; J trimming: 2 bases; junction bases outside the gene matches: 4. Germline assignment: CDR1 SGHDT and CDR2 YYEEEE. This CDR3 is CASSGDRGTNEKLFF. CDR3 coding DNA: TGTGCCAGCAGCGGAGACAGGGGCACTAATGAAAAACTGTTTTTT.

This chain joins TRBV18 and TRBJ2-5; no clear D gene. The tail of the sequence fits TRBJ2-7 better, so the J call may be wrong. Per the germline V gene, CDR1 is KGHSH and CDR2 is LQKENI. This CDR3 region has 12 residues. The CDR3 spells CASSPQRYEQYF. The CDR3 DNA reads as TGTGCCAGCTCACCACAACGCTACGAGCAGTACTTC.

The chain links TRBV4-1 to TRBJ2-3; D is perhaps TRBD2 (5 bases). V was trimmed by 4 bases and J by 3 bases, leaving 14 bases between them. Germline assignment: CDR1 MGHRA and CDR2 YSYEKL. The CDR3 has 15 amino acids. CDR3 nucleotides: TGCGCCAGCAGCCCCCGGGATAGACAAACAGATACGCAGTATTTT. The encoded protein is CASSPRDRQTDTQYF.

The chain is built from TRBV2 and TRBJ2-7, with D possibly being TRBD1 (6 bases). The germline CDR1 and CDR2 sequences are SNHLY and FYNNEI. Trimming pared 7 bases from V and 2 bases from J, leaving 12 bases between. The CDR3 is 13 amino acids. This CDR3 is CASKGTQTYEQYF. The CDR3 region has the DNA TGTGCCAGCAAGGGGACACAAACCTACGAGCAGTACTTC.

V usage is TRBV10-1 and J usage is TRBJ2-1; 7 bases agree with TRBD2. This CDR3 has 16 amino acids. V lost 2 bases, J lost 0 bases, and 4 bases stayed unmatched. The germline gives CDR1 WNHNN, CDR2 SYGVQD (reference sequence). CDR3 DNA sequence: TGCGCCAGCAGTGAGGCTAGCGGAAGCTCCTACAATGAGCAGTTCTTC. Amino acids: CASSEASGSSYNEQFF.

The V gene is TRBV5-1, the J gene TRBJ2-1; 14 bases map to TRBD2. Germline lookup yields CDR1 SGHRS and CDR2 YFSETQ. The CDR3 length is 16 residues. V was clipped by 4 bases and J by 7 bases; unmatched bases: 7. CDR3 in DNA: TGCGCCAGCAGCCCTCAGACTAGCGGGAGGGGAAATGAGCAGTTCTTC. Protein: CASSPQTSGRGNEQFF.

V is TRBV29-1 and J is TRBJ1-2; 7 nucleotides line up with TRBD1. V lost 6 bases, J lost 0 bases, and 4 bases stayed unmatched. The CDR3 is made up of 13 amino acids. Germline CDR1 SQVTM, CDR2 ANQGSEA. CDR3 amino acids: CSVLGTANYGYTF. The CDR3 nucleotides read TGCAGCGTGCTTGGGACAGCTAACTATGGCTACACCTTC. The full variable domain, completed using reference TRBV29-1 and TRBJ1-2, is SAVISQKPSRDICQRGTSLTIQCQVDSQVTMMFWYRQQPGQSLTLIATANQGSEATYESGFVIDKFPISRPNLTFSTLTVSNMSPEDSSIYLCSVLGTANYGYTFGSGTRLTVV.

This sequence joins TRBV4-2 and TRBJ2-1; 13 nucleotides agree with TRBD2. Germline CDR1 and CDR2: LGHNA and YNFKEQ. Trimming at V came to 0 bases and at J to 8 bases, leaving 4 bases not matched to a gene. The CDR3 loop spans 16 amino acids. CDR3 amino acids: CASSQEPGLAGDEQFF. CDR3 coding DNA: TGTGCCAGCAGCCAAGAACCAGGACTAGCGGGAGATGAGCAGTTCTTC.

For this clone: The sample contains more than one DNA sequence encoding this CDR3. The chain recombines TRBV6-1 with TRBJ2-5; 10 positions match TRBD1. The V gene's germline CDR1 is MNHNS and CDR2 SASEGT. The CDR3 loop spans 14 amino acids. The junction had 5 bases not matched to a gene; V was cut back by 6 bases and J by 4 bases. In DNA form, the CDR3 reads TGTGCCAGCAGCTTGACAGGGGGCGGAGAGACCCAGTACTTC. Translated, it gives CASSLTGGGETQYF.

The chain recombines TRBV19 with TRBJ2-7; maybe TRBD1 (5 bases). The CDR3 has 15 amino acids. Trimming shortened V by 1 base and J by 3 bases, and 13 bases separated the two germline ends. Germline loops: CDR1 LNHDA, CDR2 SQIVND (reference sequence). The CDR3 DNA follows: TGTGCCAGTAGTATAGCGGCTTTAGGGGTCTACGAGCAGTACTTC. Protein: CASSIAALGVYEQYF.

The chain employs TRBV28 and TRBJ2-5; D is possibly TRBD2 (6 bases). The assigned J gene may be wrong: the sequence end matches TRBJ2-7 better. Germline CDR1 reads MDHEN; CDR2 reads SYDVKM. This CDR3 has 15 amino acids. CDR3 nucleotides: TGTGCCACCGATCCCGGGACTTCTAACTCCTACGAGCAGTACTTC. Amino acids: CATDPGTSNSYEQYF.

The chain employs TRBV7-2 and TRBJ1-2; D uncertain. The CDR3 is 13 residues long. V lost 4 bases and J 8 bases, leaving 14 bases between the germline ends. The germline V gene has CDR1 SGHTA and CDR2 FQGNSA. The CDR3 bases are TGTGCCAGCAGCTCGAACAGAATCTCGGGCTACACCTTC. Residues: CASSSNRISGYTF.

In the case of this clone: Its ends do not fully match the called genes, so a read error is possible. The V and J genes are TRBV27 and TRBJ2-7; 7 bases match TRBD2. Germline values: CDR1 MNHEY, CDR2 SMNVEV (reference sequence). The CDR3 consists of 16 residues. CDR3 amino acids: CASSFHFPGLSFEQYF. The CDR3 coding sequence is TGTGCCAGCAGTTTTCACTTTCCGGGACTATCCTTCGAGCAGTACTTC.

The chain joins TRBV5-8 to TRBJ2-7; 12 nucleotides line up with TRBD2. V lost 3 bases and J lost 2; bases outside the gene matches: 6. The CDR3 is 16 residues long. The germline gives CDR1 SGHTS, CDR2 YDEGEE. The DNA of the CDR3 is TGTGCCAGCAGCTGGGGCGGACTAGCGGGACCCTACGAGCAGTACTTC. Amino acid sequence: CASSWGGLAGPYEQYF. The full variable domain, completed using reference TRBV5-8 and TRBJ2-7, is EAGVTQSPTHLIKTRGQQATLRCSPISGHTSVYWYQQALGLGLQFLLWYDEGEERNRGNFPPRFSGRQFPNYSSELNVNALELEDSALYLCASSWGGLAGPYEQYFGPGTRLTVT.

A remark on this clone: The same CDR3 arises from other DNA sequences in this sample as well. This chain uses TRBV18 with TRBJ2-5; 8 bases map to TRBD1. Per the germline V gene, CDR1 is KGHSH and CDR2 is LQKENI. With 3 bases clipped from V and 2 bases from J, the junction kept 5 bases outside the gene matches. The CDR3 extends over 15 amino acids. In nucleotides, the CDR3 is TGTGCCAGCTCACCGGGGACAGGCGATCAAGAGACCCAGTACTTC. Translated, it gives CASSPGTGDQETQYF.

The chain couples TRBV5-1 to TRBJ2-5, with a tentative D call TRBD2 (7 bases). TRBJ2-7 matches the DNA end more closely, so the J call is doubtful. There are 14 residues in the CDR3. From germline, CDR1 is SGHRS and CDR2 YFSETQ. CDR3 amino acids: CASSLPGGGGEQYF. DNA of the CDR3: TGCGCCAGCAGCTTGCCAGGCGGGGGCGGCGAGCAGTACTTC.

The J gene is TRBJ1-1, the V gene TRBV4-1; D possibly corresponds to TRBD1 (6 bases). Germline lookup yields CDR1 MGHRA and CDR2 YSYEKL. V gave up 4 bases and J gave up 0 bases, with 15 bases separating them. The CDR3 is made up of 16 amino acids. CDR3 in DNA: TGCGCCAGCAGCCTCGTAGGAGGGGGGGTGAACACTGAAGCTTTCTTT. Translating it yields CASSLVGGGVNTEAFF.

The chain links TRBV2 to TRBJ2-1; 15 bases are a match to TRBD2. V lost 6 bases and J lost 9; bases outside the gene matches: 3. The CDR3 runs 14 residues. Germline CDR1 and CDR2: SNHLY and FYNNEI. The CDR3 is CASRGLAGGGEQFF. CDR3 sequence (DNA): TGTGCCAGCAGAGGACTAGCGGGAGGGGGTGAGCAGTTCTTC.

The V call is TRBV11-2, the J call TRBJ2-1, with 10 nucleotides matching TRBD2. In germline, CDR1 is SGHAT, CDR2 FQNNGV. The CDR3 is 15 residues long. Trimming cost V 3 bases and J 5 bases; bases outside gene matches: 4. CDR3 residues: CASSFTSGNHNEQFF. The CDR3 bases are TGTGCCAGCAGCTTCACTAGCGGGAACCACAATGAGCAGTTCTTC. Complete variable domain (other parts from reference TRBV11-2 and TRBJ2-1): EAGVAQSPRYKIIEKRQSVAFWCNPISGHATLYWYQQILGQGPKLLIQFQNNGVVDDSQLPKDRFSAERLKGVDSTLKIQPAKLEDSAVYLCASSFTSGNHNEQFFGPGTRLTVL.